The T cell receptor beta chain described here comes from a study of vaccination and CD4 T cells after COVID-19. Treatment denoted: 10-day PBMC culture with coronavirus spike peptide pools or control peptides (ViraFEST assay). There are 11 residues in the CDR3. Germline V gene sequence: CDR1 DFQATT, CDR2 SNEGSKA (reference sequence). V was shortened by 7 bases and J by 1 base, with 7 bases between the two germline ends. Cultured CD4+ T cells had their DNA profiled by the Oncomine TCR Beta short-read assay. From the PCR reads, TCRdb called clonotypes with MiXCR, one entry per CDR3 protein. The profile shows 15,000 or so distinct CDR3 sequences, less than 60% of them singletons. There are a few counts of this clonotype. Its antigen is currently unknown.

The source of this sequence is a human donor with COVID-19. The specimen was cultured CD4+ T cells from blood, collected after SARS-CoV-2 vaccination. The rearrangement uses TRBV20-1 and TRBJ1-1; D gene uncertain. The CDR3 loop is CSGVRNTEAFF. CDR3 nucleotides: TGCAGTGGGGTGAGGAACACTGAAGCTTTCTTT.